The 10 T cell receptor beta chains below all came from one sample that was sequenced in a study of identifying expanded T cells in peripheral blood. Here immunoSEQ multiplex PCR was the method, and the copy in TCRdb shows in-frame clones only, minus some. The table records 60,000 to 65,000 clones, about four fifths of them present only once. Material for sequencing was blood. These receptors all stem from a person aged 18 to 70 in good health.

This clone occurred once. The rearrangement joins TRBV27 to TRBJ2-2, with 11 bases identical to TRBD2. J gave up 7 bases and V 5 bases, and 6 bases lay outside the gene matches. The germline gives CDR1 MNHEY, CDR2 SMNVEV (reference sequence). This CDR3 spans 15 amino acids. The CDR3 reads CASSLAGGPGGELFF. CDR3 coding DNA: TGTGCCAGCAGTCTAGCGGGGGGCCCCGGCGGGGAGCTGTTTTTT.

CDR3 DNA sequence: TGTGCCAGCAGTTACGACAGGGTGACTCAGCCCCAGCATTTT. Protein sequence: CASSYDRVTQPQHF. The V call is TRBV6-5, the J call TRBJ1-5; 7 positions match TRBD1. The CDR3 consists of 14 residues. Germline V lookup: CDR1 MNHEY, CDR2 SVGAGI. The V and J ends lost 2 bases and 6 bases, in that order; junction bases with no gene match: 4.

This chain connects TRBV5-4 to TRBJ2-7; D not certain. Germline CDR1 reads SGHNT; CDR2 reads YYREEE (reference sequence). This CDR3 is 11 amino acids long. V gave up 4 bases and J gave up 6 bases, with 8 bases separating them. The CDR3: CASSKQREQYF. CDR3 DNA: TGTGCCAGCAGCAAGCAGCGCGAGCAGTACTTC.

On this clone itself: Germline and junction disagree at one end, which may indicate a read error. J is TRBJ2-1 and V is TRBV7-2; D may be TRBD2 (5 bases). There are 12 residues in the CDR3. The germline V gene encodes CDR1 SGHTA and CDR2 FQGNSA. The CDR3 protein is CASSNLLDNPVF. DNA of the CDR3: TGTGCCAGCAGCAATCTACTAGATAACCCCGTCTTC.

The chain couples TRBV5-4 to TRBJ2-1; TRBD2 matches 13 bases. J lost 6 bases, V lost 4 bases, and 7 bases had no gene match. The germline gives CDR1 SGHNT, CDR2 YYREEE (reference sequence). The CDR3 has 16 residues. DNA for the CDR3: TGTGCCAGCAGCCCGCGGACTAGCGGGAGTCCCAATGAGCAGTTCTTC. Amino acid sequence: CASSPRTSGSPNEQFF.

Here the CDR3 DNA reads TGTGCCTGGAGCGGGGTACATGGCTACACCTTC. Translation gives CAWSGVHGYTF. V usage is TRBV30 and J usage is TRBJ1-2; no clear D gene. V was cut by 3 bases and J by 6 bases, with 8 bases left in between. The CDR3 totals 11 residues. CDR1 and CDR2 (germline): GTSNPN, SVGIG (reference sequence).

The gene calls are TRBV7-2 and TRBJ2-7, with 10 bases aligning to TRBD2. J was trimmed by 4 bases and V by 7 bases; bases with no gene match: 19. The CDR3 has 18 residues. CDR1 is SGHTA and CDR2 is FQGNSA in the germline V gene. CDR3 nucleotides: TGTGCCAGCACCCTAGGAGAGGGTAGACTAGCGGGCCTATACGAGCAGTACTTC. This sequence encodes CASTLGEGRLAGLYEQYF.

This clone was counted between two and nine times. The chain links TRBV7-2 to TRBJ2-2; tentative D call: TRBD2 (5 bases). Germline V lookup: CDR1 SGHTA, CDR2 FQGNSA. The germline V and J ends were trimmed by 6 bases and 2 bases, with 13 bases remaining between them. The CDR3 runs 15 residues. The DNA of the CDR3 is TGTGCCAGCAGGAAATCAGCGGCCAACACCGGGGAGCTGTTTTTT. Its translation: CASRKSAANTGELFF.

The count of this clone is one. A junction end diverges from the germline sequence, so it may reflect a read error. The rearrangement uses TRBV7-9 and TRBJ1-3; a possible D gene is TRBD1 (5 bases). The CDR3 covers 13 residues. Germline-derived CDR1 and CDR2 are SEHNR and FQNEAQ (reference sequence). The CDR3 reads CASSLGAGNTIYF. CDR3 DNA sequence: TGTGCCAGCAGTTTAGGGGCTGGAAACACCATATATTTT.

J is TRBJ2-7 and V is TRBV27, with D hard to call. This CDR3 has 13 residues. V was shortened by 5 bases and J by 7 bases, with 15 bases between the two germline ends. Looked up from germline, CDR1 is MNHEY and CDR2 is SMNVEV (reference sequence). The CDR3 loop reads CASSAHTVGEQYF. The CDR3, as DNA: TGTGCCAGCAGTGCGCATACTGTGGGAGAGCAGTACTTC.